The clone carrying this T cell receptor (beta chain) was counted ten times or more. This sample is drawn from a study of regulatory T cells in long-lasting Graves disease. Noted time point: newly diagnosed GD, antithyroid drugs for less than 3 months. The TCR library used RNA extracted from PBMCs. Patients came through an endocrinology department, and that department was in Xi'an, China. Library construction for TCR beta used iRepertoire HTBI primers and Arm-PCR of CDR3 regions. TCRdb processed the multiplex PCR reads anew with MiXCR; each CDR3 protein has one entry. Among some 250,000 distinct CDR3 sequences listed, more than 15% were seen once. The sample was also reused in another study, on T cells in Graves' hyperthyroidism and ophthalmopathy. This second report adds: HTBI primers were used for first-round RT-PCR of the TCR CDR3.

The receptor comes from a woman in her 30s with Graves disease. Sequenced material: peripheral blood mononuclear cells (PBMCs), taken at new diagnosis, from a patient treated with antithyroid drugs.

The CDR3 nucleotides read TGTGCCAGCAGCTTAGAAGGGATTAAGTATGGCTACACCTTC. Encoded protein: CASSLEGIKYGYTF. The J gene is TRBJ1-2, the V gene TRBV7-2; D unresolved. V was clipped by 1 base and J by 5 bases, with 11 bases between them. The germline V gene has CDR1 SGHTA and CDR2 FQGNSA. This CDR3 comprises 14 residues.